This T cell receptor beta chain came from a study of cytomegalovirus exposure and HLA in healthy donors. The PCR employed 60 Vbeta primers together with 13 Jbeta primers. Profiled with immunoSEQ multiplex PCR; TCRdb holds only in-frame clones, not every one. The table records around 120,000 clones, approximately 70% of them present only once. On this clone itself: The target antigen is unknown.

Trimming took 3 bases from V and 5 from J, leaving 13 bases between them. The germline V gene has CDR1 MNHNS and CDR2 SASEGT. The CDR3 consists of 14 residues. Study results and caveats: As was reported, the HLA-A and HLA-B alleles of most subjects were accurately predicted from TCR beta sequences. TCR beta V segments were, for the most part, productive about 87% or about 30% of the time in an earlier analysis. Presence/absence analyses treated sequencing depth as roughly uniform across donors.

The chain uses TRBV6-1 and TRBJ1-1; D remains ambiguous. The sequence was collected from a woman aged 40 to 55 in good health and CMV-seropositive. Sequencing input: PBMCs. The CDR3 protein is CASSEIVRGTEAFF. In nucleotides, the CDR3 is TGTGCCAGCAGTGAGATTGTCCGGGGAACTGAAGCTTTCTTT.